Below, 23 T cell receptor beta chains from the same sample are listed, as sequenced in a study of vaccination and CD4 T cells after COVID-19. Treatment in this sample: roughly 11-day PBMC culture with coronavirus spike peptide pools or control peptides (ViraFEST assay). An Oncomine TCR Beta short-read assay was used to sequence the DNA from cultured CD4+ T cells. TCRdb reprocessed the PCR reads with MiXCR, giving one entry per CDR3 protein. In the table there are some 21,000 distinct CDR3 sequences, around 40% of which are singletons. For these TCRs, the target antigens are not known. The specimen comprised CD4+ T cells from blood, cultured in vitro, sampled before SARS-CoV-2 vaccination. These receptors were obtained from a human donor who had recovered from COVID-19.

In regard to this clonotype: A read error is likely, as this CDR3 ends without the conserved phenylalanine or tryptophan. V usage is TRBV19 and J usage is TRBJ1-5, with 8 positions matching TRBD1. There are 15 residues in the CDR3. V trimming: 9 bases; J trimming: 5 bases; junction bases outside the gene matches: 12. Per the germline V gene, CDR1 is LNHDA and CDR2 is SQIVND (reference sequence). The CDR3 nucleotides are TGTGCCAGCACCCGAACAGGGGGTAGGGATCAGCCCCAGCATATT. It translates to CASTRTGGRDQPQHI.

The CDR3 here is CASSVVRLVGYTF. The CDR3 coding sequence is TGTGCCAGCAGTGTTGTTAGGCTAGTCGGCTACACCTTC. V and J are TRBV2 and TRBJ1-2; D remains unclear. CDR3 length equals 13 residues. Germline values: CDR1 SNHLY, CDR2 FYNNEI. V lost 4 bases, J lost 8 bases, and 14 bases lay in between.

This clonotype appeared a few times. The chain uses TRBV6-1 and TRBJ2-2, with 9 bases fitting TRBD1. This CDR3 comprises 14 residues. From germline, CDR1 is MNHNS and CDR2 SASEGT. With V trimmed by 6 bases and J by 7 bases, 6 bases remained unmatched. Here the CDR3 reads CASRGTGKSGELFF. For the CDR3, the DNA is TGTGCCAGCAGAGGGACAGGGAAGAGCGGGGAGCTGTTTTTT.

The chain uses TRBV10-1 and TRBJ2-1; TRBD2 agrees at 11 bases. Germline assignment: CDR1 WNHNN and CDR2 SYGVQD (reference sequence). This CDR3 has 18 residues. The junction had 7 bases not matched to a gene; V was cut back by 0 bases and J by 3 bases. CDR3 sequence: CASSESGVAGGVYNEQFF. In nucleotides, the CDR3 is TGCGCCAGCAGTGAGTCTGGAGTAGCGGGAGGGGTCTACAATGAGCAGTTCTTC.

Note on this clonotype: The CDR3 ends on some other residue instead of the conserved phenylalanine or tryptophan, so this is likely a read error. The chain is built from TRBV7-8 and TRBJ2-5; 8 bases match TRBD2. The CDR3 spans 16 residues. Germline assignment: CDR1 SGHVS and CDR2 FQNEAQ. The V gene end was trimmed by 5 bases and the J gene end by 4 bases; junction bases not matched to a gene: 12. CDR3 nucleotides: TGTGCCAGCAGCCGGGGGGGTAGAGGGGTGGTAGAGACCCAGTACCTC. This codes for CASSRGGRGVVETQYL.

This clonotype was recorded a few times. The chain uses TRBV12-3 or TRBV12-4 and TRBJ1-1; D may be TRBD1 (5 bases). The CDR3 extends over 13 amino acids. Trimming took off 6 bases at V and 8 bases at J, with 16 bases between the two ends. This chain's CDR3 is CASRRERGIEAFF. CDR3 in DNA: TGTGCCAGCAGACGCGAGAGGGGCATCGAAGCTTTCTTT.

The chain couples TRBV20-1 to TRBJ2-1; TRBD2 matches at 14 bases. The CDR3 loop spans 17 amino acids. Germline V gene sequence: CDR1 DFQATT, CDR2 SNEGSKA (reference sequence). V was clipped by 4 bases and J by 0 bases; unmatched bases: 5. The CDR3 nucleotides are TGCAGTGCTACCGGGACTAGCGGGGGCCCCTCCTACAATGAGCAGTTCTTC. Translating gives CSATGTSGGPSYNEQFF.

The rearrangement joins TRBV6-1 to TRBJ1-6; the D gene is possibly TRBD1 (5 bases). Looked up from germline, CDR1 is MNHNS and CDR2 is SASEGT. The CDR3 has 14 amino acids. Trimming took off 6 bases at V and 9 bases at J, with 15 bases between the two ends. The CDR3 sequence: CASSGTRSGSPLHF. CDR3 nucleotides: TGTGCCAGCAGCGGGACCCGATCGGGTTCACCCCTCCACTTT.

The V and J genes are TRBV19 and TRBJ1-1; 7 bases fit TRBD1. The CDR3 runs to 15 residues. V lost 7 bases, J lost 7 bases, and 15 bases stayed unmatched. CDR1 and CDR2 from the germline V gene are LNHDA and SQIVND (reference sequence). The CDR3 region has the DNA TGTGCCAGTAAGCAGGGGGGGAATCGGGACTATGAAGCTTTCTTT. This translates into CASKQGGNRDYEAFF. Combining the CDR3 with reference TRBV19 and TRBJ1-1 gives the whole variable domain DGGITQSPKYLFRKEGQNVTLSCEQNLNHDAMYWYRQDPGQGLRLIYYSQIVNDFQKGDIAEGYSVSREKKESFPLTVTSAQKNPTAFYLCASKQGGNRDYEAFFGQGTRLTVV.

The rearrangement links TRBV6-5 to TRBJ2-7; TRBD2 might be the D (6 bases). Germline V gene sequence: CDR1 MNHEY, CDR2 SVGAGI. With 1 base removed from V and 0 bases from J, the gap between germline ends came to 10 bases. The length of the CDR3 is 15 residues. In DNA, the CDR3 is TGTGCCAGCAGTTACTGGGGGGATCTCTCCTACGAGCAGTACTTC. Residues: CASSYWGDLSYEQYF.

The chain links TRBV5-1 to TRBJ1-1; 8 bases line up with TRBD1. The CDR3 has 12 amino acids. With V trimmed by 7 bases and J by 3 bases, 2 bases remained unmatched. The germline V gene has CDR1 SGHRS and CDR2 YFSETQ. The CDR3 coding sequence is TGCGCCAGCGGGACAGGTTACACTGAAGCTTTCTTT. Its translation is CASGTGYTEAFF.

The chain employs TRBV7-9 and TRBJ2-2; 11 bases agree with TRBD2. Germline V lookup: CDR1 SEHNR, CDR2 FQNEAQ (reference sequence). J was trimmed by 4 bases and V by 4 bases; bases with no gene match: 5. The CDR3 runs to 16 residues. DNA of the CDR3: TGTGCCAGCAGCTCTCCGGGACTAGCGGCCACCGGGGAGCTGTTTTTT. The encoded protein is CASSSPGLAATGELFF.

The CDR3 reads CASSVVDRSGDTQYF. The CDR3 nucleotides read TGTGCCAGCAGTGTTGTCGACAGGTCCGGGGATACGCAGTATTTT. V gene TRBV2 combines with J gene TRBJ2-3, with D maybe TRBD1 (6 bases). With 4 bases removed from V and 6 bases from J, the gap between germline ends came to 17 bases. CDR3 length: 15 residues. Germline V gene data show CDR1 as SNHLY and CDR2 as FYNNEI.

This clonotype was picked up a small number of times. This rearrangement joins TRBV6-1 to TRBJ1-5; TRBD1 matches at 12 bases. Per germline, CDR1 MNHNS and CDR2 SASEGT. V shed 4 bases, J shed 6 bases, and the junction held 10 bases outside the gene matches. The CDR3 covers 17 residues. The CDR3 DNA reads as TGTGCCAGCAGTGTGGGACAGGGGGCTCTGGGTGGTCAGCCCCAGCATTTT. Encoded protein: CASSVGQGALGGQPQHF.

The sample holds a few counts of this clonotype. The V gene is TRBV7-2, the J gene TRBJ2-5; the match to TRBD2 covers 8 bases. Germline trimming cut 3 bases from V and 3 bases from J; bases unmatched to any gene: 9. The CDR3 totals 16 residues. The germline gives CDR1 SGHTA, CDR2 FQGNSA. CDR3 protein: CASSFSGAPNEETQYF. The CDR3 region has the DNA TGTGCCAGCAGCTTTAGCGGGGCACCGAACGAAGAGACCCAGTACTTC.

The rearrangement links TRBV20-1 to TRBJ1-5; D unresolved. The V and J ends lost 6 bases and 1 base respectively, with 13 bases between them. Germline loops: CDR1 DFQATT, CDR2 SNEGSKA (reference sequence). The length of the CDR3 is 14 residues. The CDR3 sequence: CSAVRDRSNQPQHF. The DNA of the CDR3 is TGCAGTGCCGTGAGAGATAGAAGCAATCAGCCCCAGCATTTT.

V and J are TRBV7-2 and TRBJ2-7; TRBD2 is a possible D gene (6 bases). CDR3 length equals 14 residues. The V gene's germline CDR1 is SGHTA and CDR2 FQGNSA. V was pared by 5 bases and J by 4 bases, with 15 bases between. CDR3 region: CASSQGLARYEQYF. The CDR3 DNA reads as TGTGCCAGCAGCCAAGGGCTAGCGCGATACGAGCAGTACTTC.

The chain couples TRBV20-1 to TRBJ1-4; unclear D gene. CDR3 length: 12 amino acids. Germline V gene lookup returns CDR1 DFQATT and CDR2 SNEGSKA (reference sequence). V was shortened by 7 bases and J by 5 bases, with 11 bases between the two germline ends. The CDR3 DNA sequence: TGCAGTGTACCTGCACCAAATGAAAAACTGTTTTTT. Amino acids: CSVPAPNEKLFF.

The V call is TRBV20-1, the J call TRBJ2-3; D might be TRBD2 (6 bases). Germline V lookup: CDR1 DFQATT, CDR2 SNEGSKA (reference sequence). V shed 3 bases and J shed 2 bases, with 12 bases lying between them. This CDR3 region has 14 residues. The CDR3 loop reads CSASYGTVTDTQYF. In DNA form, the CDR3 reads TGCAGTGCTAGCTACGGGACTGTCACAGATACGCAGTATTTT.

This clonotype was counted between two and nine times. CDR3 region: CSAGQPGQGNEQYF. The CDR3 DNA reads TGCAGTGCCGGCCAACCGGGACAGGGAAACGAGCAGTACTTC. This chain uses TRBV20-1 with TRBJ2-7, with 9 positions matching TRBD1. From germline, CDR1 is DFQATT and CDR2 SNEGSKA (reference sequence). The CDR3 totals 14 residues. The ends lost 6 bases at V and 5 bases at J; junction bases unmatched: 11.

The J gene is TRBJ1-2, the V gene TRBV7-2; tentatively, D is TRBD1 (6 bases). Germline V gives CDR1 SGHTA, CDR2 FQGNSA. Trimming pared 7 bases from V and 5 bases from J, leaving 11 bases between. This CDR3 has 12 residues. The CDR3 bases are TGTGCCAGCACCAAGGACAGTTATGGCTACACCTTC. Residues: CASTKDSYGYTF.

This clonotype was seen a handful of times. V and J are TRBV5-4 and TRBJ2-1, with D perhaps TRBD2 (5 bases). Germline-derived CDR1 and CDR2 are SGHNT and YYREEE (reference sequence). The CDR3 covers 12 residues. The V gene lost 4 bases and the J gene lost 4 bases, with 6 bases spanning the gap. In DNA form, the CDR3 reads TGTGCCAGCAGCGAGGGATACAATGAGCAGTTCTTC. It translates to CASSEGYNEQFF.

A few counts support this clonotype. The CDR3 loop reads CASSQDFGTSGSYEQYF. The CDR3 DNA reads TGCGCCAGCAGCCAAGATTTCGGGACTAGCGGCTCCTACGAGCAGTACTTC. V and J are TRBV4-1 and TRBJ2-7, with 11 bases lining up with TRBD2. This CDR3 region has 17 residues. The germline gives CDR1 MGHRA, CDR2 YSYEKL. V trimming: 0 bases; J trimming: 0 bases; junction bases outside the gene matches: 4.